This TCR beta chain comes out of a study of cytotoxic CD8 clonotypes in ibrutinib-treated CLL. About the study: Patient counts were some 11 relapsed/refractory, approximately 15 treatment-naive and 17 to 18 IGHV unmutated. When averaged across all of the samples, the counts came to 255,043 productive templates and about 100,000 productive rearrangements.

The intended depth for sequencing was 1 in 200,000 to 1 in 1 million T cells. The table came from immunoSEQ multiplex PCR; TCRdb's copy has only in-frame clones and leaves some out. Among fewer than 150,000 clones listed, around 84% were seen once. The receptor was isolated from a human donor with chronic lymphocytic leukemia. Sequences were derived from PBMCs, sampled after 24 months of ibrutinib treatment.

This chain's CDR3 is CASSEAGRGPEKLFF. The CDR3 coding sequence is TGTGCCAGCAGCGAAGCAGGTAGGGGGCCTGAAAAACTGTTTTTT. The chain has TRBV5-6 and TRBJ1-4; 7 nucleotides match TRBD1. The CDR3 covers 15 residues. The germline CDR1 and CDR2 sequences are SGHDT and YYEEEE. V lost 4 bases, J lost 7 bases, and 10 bases stayed unmatched.